Below are 19 T cell receptor beta chains sequenced from a single sample in a study of T cell repertoires and HLA-DP antigens. Antigens for these TCRs are unknown. The table came from immunoSEQ multiplex PCR; TCRdb's copy has only in-frame clones and leaves some out. This table has fewer than 75,000 clones, 80% appearing once. Material for sequencing was CD4+ T cells from PBMCs. Source of these receptors: a man aged 55 to 69 in good health and CMV-seronegative.

The chain couples TRBV28 to TRBJ2-3; 7 bases fit TRBD2. V lost 7 bases, J lost 10 bases, and 17 bases stayed unmatched. Germline V gene sequence: CDR1 MDHEN, CDR2 SYDVKM. The CDR3 covers 15 residues. Written as DNA, the CDR3 is TGTGCCAGCACCGTGGGAGGGGCCGGGCTTGGGGCGCAGTATTTT. It is translated as CASTVGGAGLGAQYF.

The chain employs TRBV7-6 and TRBJ2-2; a possible D gene is TRBD1 (6 bases). The CDR3 covers 15 residues. Trimming took off 5 bases at V and 2 bases at J, with 12 bases between the two ends. Germline V gives CDR1 SGHVS, CDR2 FNYEAQ. CDR3 protein: CASSPSGHNTGELFF. The CDR3 bases are TGTGCCAGCAGCCCCTCGGGACACAACACCGGGGAGCTGTTTTTT.

DNA for the CDR3: TGTGCCAGCAGCTTTCCGGTGGGTAGCGGGAGGGCCGGAGCCGGGGAGCTGTTTTTT. Translation: CASSFPVGSGRAGAGELFF. The chain combines TRBV7-3 with TRBJ2-2; TRBD2 matches 11 bases. This CDR3 spans 19 amino acids. Germline V gene lookup returns CDR1 SGHTA and CDR2 FQGTGA. After removal of 3 bases from V and 6 bases from J, the junction contained 15 bases not matched to a gene.

This chain uses TRBV18 with TRBJ2-1; TRBD1 or TRBD2 may be the D gene (7 bases each). Trimming shortened V by 2 bases and J by 10 bases, and 21 bases separated the two germline ends. The germline gives CDR1 KGHSH, CDR2 LQKENI. The CDR3 runs 16 residues. The CDR3 DNA reads TGTGCCAGCTCACCATCCCCGGACAGGTCCGGGGGGGAGCAGTTCTTC. It specifies CASSPSPDRSGGEQFF.

The chain recombines TRBV6-5 with TRBJ1-1; D is uncertain. CDR3 size: 14 residues. V lost 0 bases, J lost 6 bases, and 11 bases lay in between. Germline V gene sequence: CDR1 MNHEY, CDR2 SVGAGI. CDR3 region: CASSYSRVRAEAFF. The CDR3 nucleotides read TGTGCCAGCAGTTACTCGAGGGTGAGGGCTGAAGCTTTCTTT.

The rearrangement joins TRBV19 to TRBJ2-3; a possible D gene is TRBD2 (6 bases). This CDR3 spans 13 amino acids. V lost 5 bases, J lost 3 bases, and 9 bases lay in between. CDR1 and CDR2 from the germline V gene are LNHDA and SQIVND (reference sequence). The CDR3 DNA follows: TGTGCCAGTAGTCCCGGGGGAACAGATACGCAGTATTTT. This codes for CASSPGGTDTQYF.

CDR3 sequence: CASSRDRVRQPQHF. CDR3 nucleotide sequence: TGTGCCAGCAGTCGCGACAGGGTTCGTCAGCCCCAGCATTTT. The J gene is TRBJ1-5, the V gene TRBV28; TRBD1 aligns across 7 bases. The V gene end was trimmed by 5 bases and the J gene end by 6 bases; junction bases not matched to a gene: 7. Germline-derived CDR1 and CDR2 are MDHEN and SYDVKM. The CDR3 spans 14 residues.

The chain combines TRBV25-1 with TRBJ1-5; the D is unclear. Trimming pared 4 bases from V and 9 bases from J, leaving 13 bases between. This CDR3 comprises 13 residues. Germline V lookup: CDR1 MGHDK, CDR2 SYGVNS. CDR3 in DNA: TGTGCCAGCAGTGGCCAAGGCTCGCGGCCCCAGCATTTT. Translated, it gives CASSGQGSRPQHF.

This clone showed up just a few times. V usage is TRBV28 and J usage is TRBJ2-3; 10 bases are shared with TRBD1. This CDR3 comprises 17 residues. V was clipped by 5 bases and J by 2 bases; unmatched bases: 10. Germline values: CDR1 MDHEN, CDR2 SYDVKM. CDR3 residues: CASSRARDRGYTDTQYF. CDR3 DNA: TGTGCCAGCAGTAGGGCCCGGGACAGGGGATACACAGATACGCAGTATTTT.

This chain uses TRBV4-3 with TRBJ2-1; 13 bases fit TRBD2. With 0 bases clipped from V and 6 bases from J, the junction kept 11 bases outside the gene matches. The CDR3 is made up of 19 amino acids. Looked up from germline, CDR1 is LGHNA and CDR2 is YSLEER. CDR3: CASSQDWARLAGGVNEQFF. Written as DNA, the CDR3 is TGCGCCAGCAGCCAAGATTGGGCCCGACTAGCGGGGGGTGTCAATGAGCAGTTCTTC.

The V call is TRBV5-1, the J call TRBJ1-2; TRBD1 agrees at 8 bases. CDR1 is SGHRS and CDR2 is YFSETQ in the germline V gene. The junction had 3 bases not matched to a gene; V was cut back by 3 bases and J by 5 bases. There are 13 residues in the CDR3. The DNA of the CDR3 is TGCGCCAGCAGCTATGGACAGGGTTATGGCTACACCTTC. Translating it yields CASSYGQGYGYTF.

This chain links TRBV9 with TRBJ2-3; the match to TRBD2 covers 10 bases. Germline trimming cut 0 bases from V and 0 bases from J; bases unmatched to any gene: 7. This CDR3 spans 18 amino acids. The V gene's germline CDR1 is SGDLS and CDR2 YYNGEE. CDR3 residues: CASSVALAGAASTDTQYF. The CDR3, as DNA: TGTGCCAGCAGCGTAGCCCTAGCGGGGGCTGCTAGCACAGATACGCAGTATTTT.

J is TRBJ2-2 and V is TRBV7-3; 11 nucleotides agree with TRBD1. CDR1 is SGHTA, CDR2 FQGTGA, per germline. The CDR3 extends over 14 amino acids. V was clipped by 5 bases and J by 6 bases; unmatched bases: 2. The CDR3 DNA reads TGTGCCAGCAGCGCGGACAGGGGGCCCGGGGAGCTGTTTTTT. Its protein is CASSADRGPGELFF.

The CDR3 DNA reads TGCGCCAGCAGCCCTTTCAGGACAGGAAACAATGAGCAGTTCTTC. Translated, it gives CASSPFRTGNNEQFF. This chain connects TRBV5-1 to TRBJ2-1; TRBD1 matches 7 bases. After removal of 4 bases from V and 5 bases from J, the junction contained 9 bases not matched to a gene. The length of the CDR3 is 15 residues. Germline CDR1 reads SGHRS; CDR2 reads YFSETQ.

The gene calls are TRBV7-2 and TRBJ1-1, with D possibly being TRBD1 (5 bases). With 7 bases removed from V and 1 base from J, the gap between germline ends came to 19 bases. This CDR3 region has 16 residues. Germline V gene sequence: CDR1 SGHTA, CDR2 FQGNSA. The CDR3 coding sequence is TGTGCCAGCACCCTAGGCTGGGGACTAGCGAACACTGAAGCTTTCTTT. Its protein is CASTLGWGLANTEAFF.

V usage is TRBV19 and J usage is TRBJ2-7; 7 positions match TRBD1. CDR3 length: 15 amino acids. Germline loops: CDR1 LNHDA, CDR2 SQIVND (reference sequence). Germline trimming cut 2 bases from V and 2 bases from J; bases unmatched to any gene: 6. CDR3 in DNA: TGTGCCAGTAGTATATTTTCAAGGGGGCCCTACGAGCAGTACTTC. Protein product: CASSIFSRGPYEQYF.

This clone has just a few counts. The V call is TRBV9, the J call TRBJ2-2, with 9 bases matching TRBD2. There are 17 residues in the CDR3. From germline, CDR1 is SGDLS and CDR2 YYNGEE. Losses at the gene ends were 2 bases for V and 4 bases for J; bases not matched to a gene: 9. The CDR3 loop is CASSVVGSGGVTGELFF. DNA of the CDR3: TGTGCCAGCAGCGTGGTGGGTAGCGGGGGTGTCACCGGGGAGCTGTTTTTT.

The CDR3 DNA is TGTGCCAGCAGCCCAGAGGACAGCCGATCCCTCTGGGGCTCTGGGGCCAACGTCCTGACTTTC. Residues: CASSPEDSRSLWGSGANVLTF. This chain uses TRBV14 with TRBJ2-6, with D perhaps TRBD1 (6 bases). The CDR3 is 21 amino acids. Germline CDR1 is SGHDN and CDR2 is FVKESK. Trimming took off 4 bases at V and 0 bases at J, with 25 bases between the two ends.

In this sample, this clone turned up once. The V gene is TRBV7-6, the J gene TRBJ2-3; 9 bases align to TRBD2. Germline values: CDR1 SGHVS, CDR2 FNYEAQ. The CDR3 consists of 15 residues. The V and J ends lost 5 bases and 4 bases, in that order; junction bases with no gene match: 7. The CDR3 DNA sequence: TGTGCCAGCAGCCCTAGTAGCGGGAGTCCAGATACGCAGTATTTT. Translation gives CASSPSSGSPDTQYF.